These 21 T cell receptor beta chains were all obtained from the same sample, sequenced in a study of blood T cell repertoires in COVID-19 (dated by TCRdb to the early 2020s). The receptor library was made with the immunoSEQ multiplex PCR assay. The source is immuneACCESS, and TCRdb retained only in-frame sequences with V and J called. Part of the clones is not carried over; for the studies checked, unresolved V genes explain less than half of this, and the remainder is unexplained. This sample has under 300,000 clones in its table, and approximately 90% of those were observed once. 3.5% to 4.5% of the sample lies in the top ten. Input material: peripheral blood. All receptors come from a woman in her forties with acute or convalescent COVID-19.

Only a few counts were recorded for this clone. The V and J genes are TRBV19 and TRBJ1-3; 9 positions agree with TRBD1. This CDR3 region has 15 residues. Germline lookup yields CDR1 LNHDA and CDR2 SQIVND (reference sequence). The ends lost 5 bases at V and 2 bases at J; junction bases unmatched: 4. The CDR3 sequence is CASSPRTGAGNTIYF. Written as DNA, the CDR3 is TGTGCCAGTAGTCCCCGGACAGGGGCTGGAAACACCATATATTTT.

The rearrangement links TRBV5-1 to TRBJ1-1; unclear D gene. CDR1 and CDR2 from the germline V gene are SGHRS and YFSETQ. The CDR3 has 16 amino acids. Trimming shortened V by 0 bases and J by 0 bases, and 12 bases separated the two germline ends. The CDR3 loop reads CASSLDGRVLNTEAFF. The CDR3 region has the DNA TGCGCCAGCAGCTTGGATGGGAGGGTACTGAACACTGAAGCTTTCTTT.

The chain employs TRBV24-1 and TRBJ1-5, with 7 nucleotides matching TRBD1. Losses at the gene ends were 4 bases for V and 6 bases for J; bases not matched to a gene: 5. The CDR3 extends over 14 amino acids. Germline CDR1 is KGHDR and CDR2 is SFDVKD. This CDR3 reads CATSDTTGIQPQHF. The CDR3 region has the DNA TGTGCCACCAGTGACACGACAGGGATTCAGCCCCAGCATTTT.

The DNA of the CDR3 is TGTGCCAGTACTCCAGGGTCCGGGGAGCTGTTTTTT. Translating it yields CASTPGSGELFF. The rearrangement uses TRBV19 and TRBJ2-2, with D possibly TRBD1 on 5 matching bases. Trimming removed 7 bases at V and 6 bases at J, with 9 bases between. This CDR3 region has 12 residues. Per the germline V gene, CDR1 is LNHDA and CDR2 is SQIVND (reference sequence).

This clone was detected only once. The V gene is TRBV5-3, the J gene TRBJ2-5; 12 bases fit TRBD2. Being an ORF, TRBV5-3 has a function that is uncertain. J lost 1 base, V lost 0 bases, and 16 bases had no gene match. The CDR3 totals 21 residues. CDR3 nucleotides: TGTGCCAGAAGCTTGGTCAAACCCTGGGCTAGCGGGGGGGCTAGCCAAGAGACCCAGTACTTC. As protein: CARSLVKPWASGGASQETQYF.

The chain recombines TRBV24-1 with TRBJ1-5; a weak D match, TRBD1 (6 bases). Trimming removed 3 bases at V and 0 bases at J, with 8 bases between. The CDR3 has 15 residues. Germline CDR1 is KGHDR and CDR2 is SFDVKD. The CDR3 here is CATSDTGNSNQPQHF. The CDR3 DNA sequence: TGTGCCACCAGTGATACAGGGAATAGCAATCAGCCCCAGCATTTT.

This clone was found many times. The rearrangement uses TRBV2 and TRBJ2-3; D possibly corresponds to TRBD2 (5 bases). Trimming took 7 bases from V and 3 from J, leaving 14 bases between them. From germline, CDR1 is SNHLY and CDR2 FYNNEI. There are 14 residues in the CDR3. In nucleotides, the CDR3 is TGTGCCAGCATAAGGGCTAGCAGTACAGATACGCAGTATTTT. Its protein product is CASIRASSTDTQYF.

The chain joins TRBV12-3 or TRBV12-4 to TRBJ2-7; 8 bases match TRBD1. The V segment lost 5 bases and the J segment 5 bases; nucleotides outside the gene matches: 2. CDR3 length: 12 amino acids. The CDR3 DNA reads TGTGCCAGCAGTACAGGGGGGAACGAGCAGTACGTC. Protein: CASSTGGNEQYV.

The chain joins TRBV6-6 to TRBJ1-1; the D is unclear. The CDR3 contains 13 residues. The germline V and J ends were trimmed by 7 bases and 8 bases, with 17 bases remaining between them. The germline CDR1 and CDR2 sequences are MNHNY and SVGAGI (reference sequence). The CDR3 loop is CASTLGRQKEAFF. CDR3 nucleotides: TGTGCCAGCACCCTAGGGAGGCAAAAAGAAGCTTTCTTT.

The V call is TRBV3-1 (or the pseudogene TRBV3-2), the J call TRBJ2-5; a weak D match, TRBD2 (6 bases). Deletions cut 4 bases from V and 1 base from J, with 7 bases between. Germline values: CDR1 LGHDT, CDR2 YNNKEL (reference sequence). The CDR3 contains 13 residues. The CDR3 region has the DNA TGTGCCAGCAGCCTGGGGGGCCAAGAGACCCAGTACTTC. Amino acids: CASSLGGQETQYF.

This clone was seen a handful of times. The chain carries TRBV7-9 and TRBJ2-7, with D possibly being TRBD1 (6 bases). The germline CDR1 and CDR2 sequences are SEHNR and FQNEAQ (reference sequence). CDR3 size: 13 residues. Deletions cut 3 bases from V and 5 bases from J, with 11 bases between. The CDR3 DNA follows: TGTGCCAGCAGCTTTACACAGGGTAACGAGCAGTACGTC. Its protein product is CASSFTQGNEQYV.

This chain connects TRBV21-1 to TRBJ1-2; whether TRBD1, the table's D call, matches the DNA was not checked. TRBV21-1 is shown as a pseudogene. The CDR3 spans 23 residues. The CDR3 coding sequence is TGTGCCAGCAGCAAAGTGAAGGGACGCCTAAAAGGACAGGTCGAGGGATGCAACTATGGCTACACCTTC. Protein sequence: CASSKVKGRLKGQVEGCNYGYTF.

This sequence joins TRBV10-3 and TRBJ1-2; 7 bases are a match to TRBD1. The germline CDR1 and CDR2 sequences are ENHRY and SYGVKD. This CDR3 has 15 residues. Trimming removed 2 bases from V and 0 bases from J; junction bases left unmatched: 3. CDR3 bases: TGTGCCATCAGTGAGCGGGGACAGTCTAACTATGGCTACACCTTC. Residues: CAISERGQSNYGYTF.

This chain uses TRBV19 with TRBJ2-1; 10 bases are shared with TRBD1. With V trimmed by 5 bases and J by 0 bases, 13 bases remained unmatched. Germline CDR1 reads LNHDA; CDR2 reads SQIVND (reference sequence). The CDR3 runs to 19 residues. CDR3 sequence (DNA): TGTGCCAGTAGTTTTAGACAGGGGGCCGCCTCCAGCTCCTACAATGAGCAGTTCTTC. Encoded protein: CASSFRQGAASSSYNEQFF.

This chain's CDR3 is CASGPARTGGRNGYTF. The CDR3, as DNA: TGTGCTAGTGGCCCCGCGAGGACAGGGGGGAGGAATGGCTACACCTTC. V is TRBV12-5 and J is TRBJ1-2; 10 nucleotides agree with TRBD1. CDR3 length: 16 amino acids. The V and J ends lost 6 bases and 6 bases, in that order; junction bases with no gene match: 13. CDR1 is LGHNT and CDR2 is FRNRAP in the germline V gene.

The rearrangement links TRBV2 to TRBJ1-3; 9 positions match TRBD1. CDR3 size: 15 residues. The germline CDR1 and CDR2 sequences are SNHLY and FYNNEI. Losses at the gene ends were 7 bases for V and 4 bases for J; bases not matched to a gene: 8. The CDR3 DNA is TGTGCCAGCACCGAACAGGGGGCGAGAGGAAACACCATATATTTT. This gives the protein CASTEQGARGNTIYF.

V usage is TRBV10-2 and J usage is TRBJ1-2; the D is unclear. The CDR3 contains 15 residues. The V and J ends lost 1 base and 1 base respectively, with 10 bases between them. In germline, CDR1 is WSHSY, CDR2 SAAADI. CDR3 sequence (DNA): TGCGCCAGCAGTGAGTGGCTGGGAGTTAACTATGGCTACACCTTC. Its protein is CASSEWLGVNYGYTF.

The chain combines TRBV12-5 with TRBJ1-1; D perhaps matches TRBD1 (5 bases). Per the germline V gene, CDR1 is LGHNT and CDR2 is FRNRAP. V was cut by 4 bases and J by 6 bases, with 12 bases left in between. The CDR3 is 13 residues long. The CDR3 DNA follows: TGTGCTAGTGGTTCGGGGACTGGCGCTGAAGCTTTCTTT. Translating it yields CASGSGTGAEAFF.

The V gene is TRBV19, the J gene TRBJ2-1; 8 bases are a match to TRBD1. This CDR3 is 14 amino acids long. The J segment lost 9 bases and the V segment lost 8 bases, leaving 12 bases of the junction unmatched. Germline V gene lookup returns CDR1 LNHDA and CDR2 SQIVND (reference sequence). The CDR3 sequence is CASAIGQGEGEQFF. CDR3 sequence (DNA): TGTGCCAGTGCTATAGGACAGGGTGAAGGTGAGCAGTTCTTC.

CDR3 nucleotides: TGTGCCTGGAGTCTACGATCTCGACAGGCCTCGCGGGGGACTGAAGCTTTCTTT. Amino acid sequence: CAWSLRSRQASRGTEAFF. The rearrangement joins TRBV30 to TRBJ1-1, with D perhaps matching TRBD1 (6 bases). Trimming pared 2 bases from V and 5 bases from J, leaving 27 bases between. Germline V gene data show CDR1 as GTSNPN and CDR2 as SVGIG (reference sequence). The CDR3 has 18 amino acids.

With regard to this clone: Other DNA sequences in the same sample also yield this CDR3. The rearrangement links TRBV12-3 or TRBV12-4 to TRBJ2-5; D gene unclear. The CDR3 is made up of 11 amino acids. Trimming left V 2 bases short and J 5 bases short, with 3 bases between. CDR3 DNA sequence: TGTGCCAGCAGTTTATCTGAGACCCAGTACTTC. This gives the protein CASSLSETQYF.